These T cell receptor beta chains were read from a single sample in a study of sequential checkpoint blockade in melanoma. Only in-frame clones appear in the TCRdb table, and some are missing; sequencing was by immunoSEQ multiplex PCR. The table lists about 35,000 clones, approximately 84% of them singletons. The material sequenced was CD8+ T cells sorted from blood (inferred from file names), taken from a patient given nivolumab and ipilimumab in sequence. The receptor set was obtained from a human donor with melanoma. Each CDR3 is given with its conserved first and last residue. The D gene is left open where the match is weak. Some rows have no size entry. The others give once, few or many, or a class for an expanded clone.

J: TRBJ2-5
D: NA
V: TRBV25-1
size: NA
CDR3: CASSEYVTEETQYF
DNA: TGTGCCAGCAGTGAATACGTGACAGAAGAGACCCAGTACTTC

J: TRBJ2-7
D: NA
V: TRBV11-2
size: NA
CDR3: CASSLGGMGSYEQYF
DNA: TGTGCCAGCAGCCTTGGGGGGATGGGGTCCTACGAGCAGTACTTC

J: TRBJ2-1
D: TRBD2
V: TRBV29-1
size: NA
CDR3: CSAGLAGAVNEQFF
DNA: TGCAGCGCAGGACTAGCGGGGGCGGTGAATGAGCAGTTCTTC

J: TRBJ2-5
D: TRBD2
V: TRBV19
size: NA
CDR3: CASSIAGGPRETQYF
DNA: TGTGCCAGTAGTATAGCGGGGGGGCCCCGGGAGACCCAGTACTTC

J: TRBJ2-7
D: TRBD2
V: TRBV27
size: NA
CDR3: CASSSGLAGVREQYF
DNA: TGTGCCAGCAGTTCCGGACTAGCGGGAGTGAGAGAGCAGTACTTC

J: TRBJ2-7
D: NA
V: TRBV5-1
size: NA
CDR3: CASSFQAESYEQYF
DNA: TGCGCCAGCAGCTTCCAAGCGGAGAGCTACGAGCAGTACTTC

J: TRBJ2-1
D: NA
V: TRBV29-1
size: NA
CDR3: CSVESGTIPFF
DNA: TGCAGCGTTGAGTCTGGCACAATCCCGTTCTTC

J: TRBJ2-2
D: TRBD1
V: TRBV29-1
size: NA
CDR3: CSFQGAPGTGELFF
DNA: TGCAGCTTTCAGGGGGCGCCGGGCACCGGGGAGCTGTTTTTT

J: TRBJ1-4
D: NA
V: TRBV10-3
size: NA
CDR3: CAISESLRDEKLFF
DNA: TGTGCCATCAGTGAGTCACTTAGAGATGAAAAACTGTTTTTT

J: TRBJ2-7
D: TRBD2
V: TRBV18
size: NA
CDR3: CASSPTSGRIEQYF
DNA: TGTGCCAGCTCACCAACTAGCGGGAGGATCGAGCAGTACTTC

J: TRBJ2-7
D: NA
V: TRBV27
size: NA
CDR3: CASAVDRYEQYF
DNA: TGTGCCAGCGCGGTTGATAGGTACGAGCAGTACTTC

J: TRBJ2-3
D: TRBD2
V: TRBV27
size: NA
CDR3: CASSLVAGGDTQYF
DNA: TGTGCCAGCAGTTTAGTAGCGGGAGGAGATACGCAGTATTTT

J: TRBJ1-4
D: TRBD1
V: TRBV19
size: once
CDR3: CASRGTGANEKLFF
DNA: TGTGCCAGTAGAGGGACAGGGGCTAATGAAAAACTGTTTTTT

J: TRBJ1-1
D: NA
V: TRBV10-2
size: NA
CDR3: CASSEWANTEAFF
DNA: TGCGCCAGCAGTGAATGGGCGAACACTGAAGCTTTCTTT

J: TRBJ1-1
D: NA
V: TRBV5-1
size: NA
CDR3: CASSLVGLEAFF
DNA: TGCGCCAGCAGCTTGGTGGGACTTGAAGCTTTCTTT

J: TRBJ1-1
D: TRBD1
V: TRBV19
size: NA
CDR3: CASSAGQGILMNTEAFF
DNA: TGTGCCAGTAGTGCGGGACAGGGGATACTTATGAACACTGAAGCTTTCTTT

J: TRBJ2-1
D: NA
V: TRBV19
size: NA
CDR3: CASSKGYYNEQFF
DNA: TGTGCCAGTAGTAAGGGGTACTACAATGAGCAGTTCTTC

J: TRBJ1-2
D: NA
V: TRBV7-9
size: few
CDR3: CASSSITNYGYTF
DNA: TGTGCCAGCAGCTCAATCACAAACTATGGCTACACCTTC

J: TRBJ2-1
D: NA
V: TRBV5-1
size: NA
CDR3: CASSLYSDNEQFF
DNA: TGCGCCAGCAGCTTGTACTCCGACAATGAGCAGTTCTTC

J: TRBJ1-2
D: TRBD1
V: TRBV27
size: NA
CDR3: CASSLLGQGSIGYTF
DNA: TGTGCCAGCAGTTTGCTCGGACAGGGAAGTATTGGCTACACCTTC

J: TRBJ2-2
D: TRBD1
V: TRBV6-4
size: once
CDR3: CASSDQGQVESGELFF
DNA: TGTGCCAGCAGTGACCAAGGACAGGTCGAGTCCGGGGAGCTGTTTTTT

J: TRBJ1-2
D: TRBD1
V: TRBV18
size: NA
CDR3: CASSPGGTETGGYTF
DNA: TGTGCCAGCTCACCAGGTGGGACAGAAACTGGTGGCTACACCTTC

J: TRBJ2-1
D: TRBD2
V: TRBV5-6
size: NA
CDR3: CASSGGLANEQFF
DNA: TGTGCCAGCAGCGGTGGACTAGCCAATGAGCAGTTCTTC

J: TRBJ1-2
D: NA
V: TRBV27
size: once
CDR3: CASRLTGLGGYTF
DNA: TGTGCCAGCAGACTGACAGGATTGGGGGGCTACACCTTC

J: TRBJ2-1
D: NA
V: TRBV29-1
size: NA
CDR3: CSVETGASDEQFF
DNA: TGCAGCGTGGAGACAGGTGCCTCTGATGAGCAGTTCTTC

J: TRBJ2-7
D: TRBD1
V: TRBV10-1
size: NA
CDR3: CASSGQGASEQYF
DNA: TGCGCCAGCAGTGGACAGGGGGCAAGCGAGCAGTACTTC

J: TRBJ2-7
D: TRBD2
V: TRBV7-9
size: NA
CDR3: CASSSSGEGVEQYF
DNA: TGTGCCAGCAGCAGTTCGGGGGAGGGTGTAGAGCAGTACTTC

J: TRBJ2-3
D: TRBD2
V: TRBV7-9
size: NA
CDR3: CASSPLAGGHTDTQYF
DNA: TGTGCCAGCAGCCCCCTAGCGGGAGGGCATACAGATACGCAGTATTTT

J: TRBJ2-2
D: TRBD1
V: TRBV28
size: NA
CDR3: CASTQGAGELFF
DNA: TGTGCCAGCACACAGGGGGCCGGGGAGCTGTTTTTT

J: TRBJ1-5
D: TRBD1
V: TRBV6-5
size: NA
CDR3: CASSSRGQGAHQPQHF
DNA: TGTGCCAGCAGTTCTCGTGGACAGGGGGCCCACCAGCCCCAGCATTTT

J: TRBJ1-5
D: TRBD1
V: TRBV28
size: NA
CDR3: CASSLGGPQHF
DNA: TGTGCCAGCAGCCTAGGGGGCCCTCAGCATTTT

J: TRBJ1-1
D: NA
V: TRBV10-3
size: NA
CDR3: CAISEERATEAFF
DNA: TGTGCCATCAGTGAGGAAAGAGCGACTGAAGCTTTCTTT

J: TRBJ2-7
D: TRBD1
V: TRBV11-2
size: NA
CDR3: CASSLEGTGMTEQYF
DNA: TGTGCCAGCAGCTTAGAGGGGACAGGGATGACCGAGCAGTACTTC

J: TRBJ2-1
D: TRBD2
V: TRBV2
size: NA
CDR3: CASSQLAGDYNEQFF
DNA: TGTGCCAGCTCGCAGCTCGCGGGGGATTACAATGAGCAGTTCTTC

J: TRBJ2-7
D: TRBD2
V: TRBV2
size: NA
CDR3: CASSEVGGYSYEQYF
DNA: TGTGCCAGCAGTGAAGTCGGGGGGTACTCCTACGAGCAGTACTTC

J: TRBJ2-2
D: NA
V: TRBV2
size: NA
CDR3: CASRWTQNTGELFF
DNA: TGTGCCAGCAGGTGGACTCAGAACACCGGGGAGCTGTTTTTT

J: TRBJ2-7
D: TRBD2
V: TRBV4-2
size: NA
CDR3: CAGSQLAGGKYEQYF
DNA: TGTGCCGGCAGCCAACTAGCGGGGGGGAAGTACGAGCAGTACTTC

J: TRBJ2-5
D: TRBD1
V: TRBV11-2
size: NA
CDR3: CASSDRGPQETQYF
DNA: TGTGCCAGCAGCGACAGGGGACCACAAGAGACCCAGTACTTC

J: TRBJ1-1
D: TRBD1
V: TRBV7-8
size: NA
CDR3: CASGTGDTEAFF
DNA: TGTGCCAGCGGGACAGGGGACACTGAAGCTTTCTTT

J: TRBJ2-5
D: NA
V: TRBV30
size: NA
CDR3: CAWGQSETQYF
DNA: TGTGCCTGGGGGCAATCTGAGACCCAGTACTTC

J: TRBJ2-7
D: NA
V: TRBV19
size: NA
CDR3: CASSIPLDILSYEQYF
DNA: TGTGCCAGTAGTATCCCCCTGGACATTCTCTCCTACGAGCAGTACTTC

J: TRBJ2-1
D: NA
V: TRBV28
size: NA
CDR3: CASSLTGYNEQFF
DNA: TGTGCCAGCAGTCTTACAGGTTACAATGAGCAGTTCTTC

J: TRBJ1-6
D: NA
V: TRBV5-1
size: NA
CDR3: CASSLSGNSPLHF
DNA: TGCGCCAGCAGCTTGAGCGGGAATTCACCCCTCCACTTT

J: TRBJ2-1
D: NA
V: TRBV20-1
size: few
CDR3: CSARNRGEQFF
DNA: TGCAGTGCTAGAAATCGCGGTGAGCAGTTCTTC

J: TRBJ2-2
D: NA
V: TRBV29-1
size: NA
CDR3: CSVITATSTGELFF
DNA: TGCAGCGTGATAACAGCTACCTCCACCGGGGAGCTGTTTTTT

J: TRBJ1-5
D: NA
V: TRBV19
size: NA
CDR3: CASSIDTGNQPQHF
DNA: TGTGCCAGTAGTATTGATACAGGGAATCAGCCCCAGCATTTT

J: TRBJ1-1
D: TRBD1
V: TRBV6-1
size: once
CDR3: CASRKGATEAFF
DNA: TGTGCCAGCCGGAAGGGGGCCACTGAAGCTTTCTTT

J: TRBJ2-3
D: TRBD2
V: TRBV6-1
size: NA
CDR3: CASLGVAGGTDTQYF
DNA: TGTGCCAGCTTGGGGGTAGCGGGAGGGACAGATACGCAGTATTTT

J: TRBJ2-7
D: NA
V: TRBV4-1
size: NA
CDR3: CASSQQPLGTYEQYF
DNA: TGCGCCAGCAGCCAACAACCTCTGGGCACCTACGAGCAGTACTTC

J: TRBJ1-1
D: NA
V: TRBV19
size: NA
CDR3: CASSPQRDHTEAFF
DNA: TGTGCCAGTAGTCCCCAGCGGGATCACACTGAAGCTTTCTTT

J: TRBJ1-5
D: NA
V: TRBV27
size: NA
CDR3: CASRVTGTNQPQHF
DNA: TGTGCCAGCAGAGTCACGGGAACCAATCAGCCCCAGCATTTT

J: TRBJ1-3
D: TRBD1
V: TRBV4-1
size: NA
CDR3: CASSQNDRGDRGNTIYF
DNA: TGCGCCAGCAGCCAAAATGACAGGGGGGACCGGGGAAACACCATATATTTT

J: TRBJ2-1
D: NA
V: TRBV1
size: NA
CDR3: CTSSEGQGGEQFF
DNA: TGCACCAGCAGCGAGGGACAGGGCGGTGAGCAGTTCTTC